This passage covers 2 T cell receptor beta chains from one sample sequenced in a study of immune evolution from preneoplasia to lung adenocarcinoma. Only in-frame clones appear in the TCRdb table, and some are missing; sequencing was by immunoSEQ multiplex PCR. The sample lists approximately 5,000 clones, approximately 86% occurring once. Sample: FFPE invasive lung adenocarcinoma tissue. The receptors were sampled from a person aged 50-75 years with lung adenocarcinoma.

This CDR3 is CASSKGTSGTTDTQYF. CDR3 DNA: TGCGCCAGCAGCAAGGGGACTAGCGGGACAACAGATACGCAGTATTTT. V and J are TRBV5-1 and TRBJ2-3; 13 nucleotides agree with TRBD2. V trimming: 4 bases; J trimming: 3 bases; junction bases outside the gene matches: 5. Per germline, CDR1 SGHRS and CDR2 YFSETQ. This CDR3 is 16 amino acids long.

The chain's CDR3 is CASSPGTGDSYGYTF. The DNA for the CDR3 is TGTGCCAGCAGCCCCGGGACAGGGGACTCCTATGGCTACACCTTC. The chain links TRBV9 to TRBJ1-2, with 10 positions matching TRBD1. The junction had 7 bases not matched to a gene; V was cut back by 4 bases and J by 4 bases. The CDR3 sequence is 15 residues long. From germline, CDR1 is SGDLS and CDR2 YYNGEE. Full variable domain (missing parts from reference TRBV9 and TRBJ1-2): DSGVTQTPKHLITATGQRVTLRCSPRSGDLSVYWYQQSLDQGLQFLIQYYNGEERAKGNILERFSAQQFPDLHSELNLSSLELGDSALYFCASSPGTGDSYGYTFGSGTRLTVV.